The next 2 T cell receptor beta chains were all read from a single sample in a study of blood T cell repertoires in COVID-19. The protocol was immunoSEQ multiplex PCR, while the TCRdb copy is restricted to in-frame clones and leaves out a portion. The data contain 350,000 or so clones, 86% of them singletons. The sequenced material came from PBMCs or T cells enriched from blood (not recorded which). These receptors all stem from a woman between 40 and 50 years old with acute COVID-19.

The chain joins TRBV27 to TRBJ2-7, with 10 bases that match TRBD2. The V and J ends lost 5 bases and 3 bases, in that order; junction bases with no gene match: 4. The length of the CDR3 is 14 residues. CDR1 is MNHEY, CDR2 SMNVEV, per germline (reference sequence). The CDR3 sequence is CASSPSGSLYEQYF. The DNA for the CDR3 is TGTGCCAGCAGTCCTAGCGGGAGCCTCTACGAGCAGTACTTC.

This clone was seen more than once but under ten times. This rearrangement joins TRBV5-4 to TRBJ2-2; 9 bases fit TRBD2. This CDR3 is 16 amino acids long. V lost 4 bases and J lost 1; bases outside the gene matches: 5. The germline V gene encodes CDR1 SGHNT and CDR2 YYREEE (reference sequence). The CDR3 bases are TGTGCCAGCAGCAGCATAGCGGGAGAGAACACCGGGGAGCTGTTTTTT. It translates to CASSSIAGENTGELFF.